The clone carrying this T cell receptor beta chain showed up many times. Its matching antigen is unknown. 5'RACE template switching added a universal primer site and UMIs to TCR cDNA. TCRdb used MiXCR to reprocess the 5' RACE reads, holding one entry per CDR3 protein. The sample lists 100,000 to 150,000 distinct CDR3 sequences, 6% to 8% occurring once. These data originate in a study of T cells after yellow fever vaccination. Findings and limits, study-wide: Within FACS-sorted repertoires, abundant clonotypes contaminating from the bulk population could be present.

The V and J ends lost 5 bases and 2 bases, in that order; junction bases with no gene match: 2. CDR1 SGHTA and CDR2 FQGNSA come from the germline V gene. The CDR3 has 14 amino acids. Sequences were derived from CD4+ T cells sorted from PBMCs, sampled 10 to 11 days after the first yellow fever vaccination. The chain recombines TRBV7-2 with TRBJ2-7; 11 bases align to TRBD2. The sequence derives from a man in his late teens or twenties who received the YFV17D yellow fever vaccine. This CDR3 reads CASSPSGGPYEQYF. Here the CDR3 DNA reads TGTGCCAGCAGCCCTAGCGGGGGGCCCTACGAGCAGTACTTC.